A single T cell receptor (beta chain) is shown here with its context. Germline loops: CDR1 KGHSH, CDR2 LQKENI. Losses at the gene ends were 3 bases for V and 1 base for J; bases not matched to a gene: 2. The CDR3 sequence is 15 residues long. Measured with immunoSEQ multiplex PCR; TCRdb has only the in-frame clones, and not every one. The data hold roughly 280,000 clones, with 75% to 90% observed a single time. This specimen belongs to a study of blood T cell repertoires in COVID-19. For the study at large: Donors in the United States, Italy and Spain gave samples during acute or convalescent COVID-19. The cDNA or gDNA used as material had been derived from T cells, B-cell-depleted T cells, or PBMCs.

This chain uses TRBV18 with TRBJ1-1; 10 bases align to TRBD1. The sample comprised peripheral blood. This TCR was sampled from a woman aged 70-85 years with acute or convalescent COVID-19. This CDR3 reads CASSPWDRGNTEAFF. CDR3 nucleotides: TGTGCCAGCTCACCCTGGGACAGGGGGAACACTGAAGCTTTCTTT.